Following are 4 T cell receptor beta chains from one sample sequenced in a study of blood T cells in healthy people across ages. PCR was performed a second time for roughly 7 to 12 cycles using a sample-barcoded 5' primer and a J-beta primer mix. TCRdb reprocessed the 5' RACE reads via MiXCR and lists one record per CDR3 protein. The sample holds 1.5 million to 2 million distinct CDR3 sequences; approximately 28% are singletons and the top ten take roughly 8%. Sequencing was performed on blood. The receptors were sampled from a woman younger than 45 in good health.

The rearrangement uses TRBV5-5 and TRBJ2-7; D is undetermined. The V gene's germline CDR1 is SGHKS and CDR2 YYEKEE (reference sequence). V was trimmed by 1 base and J by 0 bases, leaving 8 bases between them. The CDR3 sequence is 14 residues long. CDR3 amino acids: CASSLSTVSYEQYF. The CDR3 DNA follows: TGTGCCAGCAGCTTGAGTACAGTCTCCTACGAGCAGTACTTC.

This clonotype has a count of ten or more. The genes are TRBV5-1 and TRBJ2-6; 9 nucleotides line up with TRBD1. Germline V gene lookup returns CDR1 SGHRS and CDR2 YFSETQ. The trim removed 4 bases at V and 0 bases at J, leaving 8 bases unmatched. The CDR3 has 18 amino acids. For the CDR3, the DNA is TGCGCCAGCAGCCTTACCGGGACAGGGAGCTCTGGGGCCAACGTCCTGACTTTC. It translates to CASSLTGTGSSGANVLTF.

This clonotype has at least ten counts. This CDR3 reads CSVQVEQYF. CDR3 nucleotide sequence: TGCAGCGTCCAGGTCGAGCAGTACTTC. The V call is TRBV29-1, the J call TRBJ2-7; D is unresolved. The germline gives CDR1 SQVTM, CDR2 ANQGSEA. V was shortened by 6 bases and J by 6 bases, with 6 bases between the two germline ends. The CDR3 extends over 9 amino acids.

This clonotype was seen more than once but under ten times. V usage is TRBV11-2 and J usage is TRBJ2-5; tentatively, D is TRBD1 or TRBD2 (6 bases each). This CDR3 comprises 16 residues. Trimming left V 0 bases short and J 5 bases short, with 16 bases between. CDR1 SGHAT and CDR2 FQNNGV come from the germline V gene. This CDR3 reads CASSLDLVGGRETQYF. As DNA, the CDR3 is TGTGCCAGCAGCTTAGATCTTGTTGGGGGGCGTGAGACCCAGTACTTC.